Given below is one TCR beta chain in context. The data stem from a study of blood T cell repertoires in COVID-19. Germline V gene data show CDR1 as MDHEN and CDR2 as SYDVKM. Between the trimmed V and J ends, which lost 3 bases and 4 bases, there was a span of 16 bases. The CDR3 loop spans 16 amino acids. The data were produced by immunoSEQ multiplex PCR, yet TCRdb's version contains in-frame clones alone and is incomplete. The table records about 270,000 clones, around 90% of them present only once. The TCR sequence derives from a man aged 40-49 years who had been exposed to COVID-19. The specimen was PBMCs or T cells enriched from blood (not recorded which). The chain is built from TRBV28 and TRBJ1-5, with a possible D match to TRBD1 (5 bases). For the CDR3, the DNA is TGTGCCAGCAGTTTCAGATACAGGTCCCCTAATCAGCCCCAGCATTTT. Residues: CASSFRYRSPNQPQHF.